The clone carrying this TCR beta chain has a single count. The CDR3 has 15 residues. The V gene lost 0 bases and the J gene lost 5 bases, with 14 bases spanning the gap. Germline V gene sequence: CDR1 SNHLY, CDR2 FYNNEI. Authors' methods: Scientists estimated how many nucleated cells there were by amplifying reference gene primers. Profiling relied on immunoSEQ multiplex PCR, and the TCRdb table lists in-frame clones only, not all of them. That table supplies the V and J calls and clone size; D and trimming were determined from the DNA. This table has around 190,000 clones, 70% to 90% appearing once. This sample stems from a study of blood T cell repertoires in COVID-19. Overall study context: COVID-19 samples from acute and convalescent phases originated in the United States, Italy and Spain. PBMCs, B-cell-depleted T cells, or T cells provided the cDNA or gDNA that made up the material.

The genes are TRBV2 and TRBJ2-7, with TRBD1 as a possible D gene (5 bases). The sample was peripheral blood. The receptor was derived from a woman older than 75 with acute or convalescent COVID-19. Written as DNA, the CDR3 is TGTGCCAGCAGTGAAGCGCTTGCAGGGTTAAACGAGCAGTACTTC. Protein: CASSEALAGLNEQYF.